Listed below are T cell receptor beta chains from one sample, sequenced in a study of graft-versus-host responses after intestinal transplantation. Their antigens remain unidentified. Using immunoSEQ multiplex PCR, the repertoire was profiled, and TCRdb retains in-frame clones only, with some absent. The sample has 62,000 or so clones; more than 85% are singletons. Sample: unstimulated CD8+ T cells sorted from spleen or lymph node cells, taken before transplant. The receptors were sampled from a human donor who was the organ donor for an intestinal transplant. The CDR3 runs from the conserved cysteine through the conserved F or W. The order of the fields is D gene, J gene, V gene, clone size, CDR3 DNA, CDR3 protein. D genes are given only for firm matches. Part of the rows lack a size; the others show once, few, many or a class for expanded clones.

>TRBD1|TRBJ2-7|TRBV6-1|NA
TGTGCCAGCAGTGAGGGACAGATCTACGAGCAGTACTTC
CASSEGQIYEQYF
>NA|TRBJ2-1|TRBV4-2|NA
TGTGCCAGCAGCCAGAGAGCGGAGAGCTCCTACAATGAGCAGTTCTTC
CASSQRAESSYNEQFF
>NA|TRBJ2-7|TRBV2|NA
TGTGCCAGCAGTGAAGCTCTAAGGCTTATAACAGGCTACGAGCAGTACTTC
CASSEALRLITGYEQYF
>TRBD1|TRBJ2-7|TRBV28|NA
TGTGCCAGCAGTACCCTAAGGGACAGACCCCTCTTAGGGCAGTACTTC
CASSTLRDRPLLGQYF
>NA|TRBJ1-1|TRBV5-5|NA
TGTGCCAGCAGCGATACCGGGACTATTAAACTTATGGACACTGAAGCTTTCTTT
CASSDTGTIKLMDTEAFF
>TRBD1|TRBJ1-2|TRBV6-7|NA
TGTGCCAGCAGTTACCCGGACAGGATACGAGGTAACTATGGCTACACCTTC
CASSYPDRIRGNYGYTF
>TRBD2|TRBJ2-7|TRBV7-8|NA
TGTGCCAGCAGCTTAAATCCTAGCGGAAACGAGCAGTACTTC
CASSLNPSGNEQYF
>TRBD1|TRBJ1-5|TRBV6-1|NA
TGTGCCAGCAGTGATTTCAGGGGGCAAGGCAATCAGCCCCAGCATTTT
CASSDFRGQGNQPQHF
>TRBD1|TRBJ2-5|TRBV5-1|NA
TGCGCCAGCAGCTCCCGGGACAGGGGCGATTGGGAGACCCAGTACTTC
CASSSRDRGDWETQYF
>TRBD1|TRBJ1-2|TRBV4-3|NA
TGCGCCAGCAGCCAAAGCCGACAGGGATTGTACTATGGCTACACCTTC
CASSQSRQGLYYGYTF
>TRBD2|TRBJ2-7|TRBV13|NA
TGTGCCAGCAGCGGCGAATATACTAGCGGGAGACCCTACGAGCAGTACTTC
CASSGEYTSGRPYEQYF
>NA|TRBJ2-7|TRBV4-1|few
TGCGCCAGCAGCCAGATCACAGAAGTAAACGAGCAGTACTTC
CASSQITEVNEQYF
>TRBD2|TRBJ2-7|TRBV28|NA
TGTGCCAGCAGGGGACTAGCGGGAGTCAACGAGCAGTACTTC
CASRGLAGVNEQYF
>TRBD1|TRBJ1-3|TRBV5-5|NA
TGTGCCAGCAGTTCCACAGGGGATAGAGGAAACACCATATATTTT
CASSSTGDRGNTIYF
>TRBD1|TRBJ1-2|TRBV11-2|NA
TGTGCCAGCAGCAATGGACAGGCTCTCTATGGCTACACCTTC
CASSNGQALYGYTF
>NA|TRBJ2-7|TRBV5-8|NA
TGTGCCAGCAGCTCCCGATCAGTCTCCTACGAGCAGTACTTC
CASSSRSVSYEQYF
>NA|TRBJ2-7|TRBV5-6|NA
TGTGCCAGCAGCCCTCCCAGGGGCTACGAGCAGTACTTC
CASSPPRGYEQYF
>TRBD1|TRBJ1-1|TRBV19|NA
TGTGCCAGTAGTGTGGGACAGGGGAACACTGAAGCTTTCTTT
CASSVGQGNTEAFF
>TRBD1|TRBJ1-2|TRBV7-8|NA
TGTGCCAGCAGCCAAAACCTAGGACAGGGAGACGGCTACACCTTC
CASSQNLGQGDGYTF
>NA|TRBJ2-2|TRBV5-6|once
TGTGCCAGCAGCTTTTCGGATTGGGGGCGGGCCGGGGAGCTGTTTTTT
CASSFSDWGRAGELFF
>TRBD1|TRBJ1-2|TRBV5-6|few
TGTGCCAGCAGCTTTGGGACAGGGATCTTTGGGGATGGCTACACCTTC
CASSFGTGIFGDGYTF
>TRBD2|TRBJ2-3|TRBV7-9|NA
TGTGCCAGCAGCTCCCAGACTAGCAGAAGCACAGATACGCAGTATTTT
CASSSQTSRSTDTQYF
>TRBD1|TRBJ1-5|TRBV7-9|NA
TGTGCCAGCAGCTTGCCGCTTGGGACAGGGTTGTTATCACAGCCCCAGCATTTT
CASSLPLGTGLLSQPQHF
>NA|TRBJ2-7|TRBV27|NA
TGTGCCAGCAGTTTATCCGGGGGATTCTACGAGCAGTACTTC
CASSLSGGFYEQYF
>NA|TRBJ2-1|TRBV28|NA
TGTGCCAGCAGCCAAGGGGAGGATTCCTACAATGAGCAGTTCTTC
CASSQGEDSYNEQFF
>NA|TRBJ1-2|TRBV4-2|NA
TGTGCCAGCAGCCAAGTTGTTGGCCTCGGGGGCTACACCTTC
CASSQVVGLGGYTF
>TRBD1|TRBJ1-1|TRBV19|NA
TGTGCCAGTAGCCCGGGACAGGGAGACACTGAAGCTTTCTTT
CASSPGQGDTEAFF
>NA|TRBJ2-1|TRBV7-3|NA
TGTGCCAGCAGCACCAACAGCTACAATGAGCAGTTCTTC
CASSTNSYNEQFF
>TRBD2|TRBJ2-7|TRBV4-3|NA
TGCGCCAGCAGCCCCGGGACTAGCGGGGCCTACGAGCAGTACTTC
CASSPGTSGAYEQYF
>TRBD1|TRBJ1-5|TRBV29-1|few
TGCAGCGTTGGGACAGGGAGCAATCAGCCCCAGCATTTT
CSVGTGSNQPQHF
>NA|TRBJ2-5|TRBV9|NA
TGTGCCAGCAGCGTAGGTTATCCGGGGGAGACCCAGTACTTC
CASSVGYPGETQYF
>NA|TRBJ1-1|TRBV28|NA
TGTGCCAGCAGTTATACAGGGGAAGCTTTCTTT
CASSYTGEAFF
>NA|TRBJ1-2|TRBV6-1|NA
TGTGCCAGCAGTGAAATCGTCAGGGTCTCAGGTGGCTACACCTTC
CASSEIVRVSGGYTF
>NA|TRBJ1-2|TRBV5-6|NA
TGTGCCAGCAGCTTGGAACTAGGTCAGGAGCCATATGGCTACACCTTC
CASSLELGQEPYGYTF
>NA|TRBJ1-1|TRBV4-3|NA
TGCGCCAGCAGCCAAACCGGGGAGCTCACTGAAGCTTTCTTT
CASSQTGELTEAFF
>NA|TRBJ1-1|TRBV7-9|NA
TGTGCCAGCAGCTACCAACAGGGGAACACTGAAGCTTTCTTT
CASSYQQGNTEAFF
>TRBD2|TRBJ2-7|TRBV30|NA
TGTGCCTGGAGTCGAGCGGGAGACAACGAGCAGTACTTC
CAWSRAGDNEQYF
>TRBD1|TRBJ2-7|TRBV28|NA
TGTGCCAGCAGTTTTCCGGCGACAGGGGGCGTCGGGTACGAGCAGTACTTC
CASSFPATGGVGYEQYF
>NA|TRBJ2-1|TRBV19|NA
TGTGCCAGTAGTAGGTTACTAGCCTGGCCCTACAATGAGCAGTTCTTC
CASSRLLAWPYNEQFF
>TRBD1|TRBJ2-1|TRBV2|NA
TGTGCCAGCAGTGAAGAGGGACAGGGTGATAAATCCTTGCGATACAATGAGCAGTTCTTC
CASSEEGQGDKSLRYNEQFF
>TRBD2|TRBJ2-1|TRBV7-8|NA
TGTGCCAGCAGCCAAATCTGGACTAGCCTGGTACCAAAATACAATGAGCAGTTCTTC
CASSQIWTSLVPKYNEQFF
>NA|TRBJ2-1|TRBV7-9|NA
TGTGCCAGCAGCTTAACTGACAATGAGCAGTTCTTC
CASSLTDNEQFF
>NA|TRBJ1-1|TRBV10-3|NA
TGTGCCACCCGGGGAGGCGAGAACACTGAAGCTTTCTTT
CATRGGENTEAFF